This TCR beta chain derives from a study of T cell changes during pregnancy in multiple sclerosis. This clone was detected once. Germline CDR1 is LNHDA and CDR2 is SQIVND (reference sequence). The CDR3 has 13 amino acids. Trimming took off 10 bases at V and 1 base at J, with 11 bases between the two ends. Produced via immunoSEQ multiplex PCR; TCRdb's table is partial and in-frame only. Of about 44,000 clones in the sample, about 95% were seen once. The J gene is TRBJ1-5, the V gene TRBV19; possible D gene TRBD1, 5 bases. The starting material was peripheral blood, obtained in the second trimester of pregnancy. The sequence derives from a female donor with multiple sclerosis, enrolled in a pregnancy study. The DNA of the CDR3 is TGTGCCACGGGGAGGGGCAGCAATCAGCCCCAGCATTTT. Translation gives CATGRGSNQPQHF.